The next 11 T cell receptor beta chains were all read from a single sample in a study of blood T cell repertoires in COVID-19 (dated by TCRdb to the early 2020s). The library was obtained by the immunoSEQ multiplex PCR assay. Entries here come from immuneACCESS through TCRdb and include only in-frame sequences with V and J called. Some clones fail to appear in such tables; in the studies checked, an unresolved V gene covers under half of the shortfall, and the cause of the remainder is unknown. The sample table records fewer than 250,000 clones; over 70% of these occur just once. Roughly 8% of the sample is held by the ten biggest clonotypes. Sequencing input: peripheral blood. The receptors here all came from a woman aged 45-65 years with acute or convalescent COVID-19.

This chain joins TRBV7-9 and TRBJ2-2; 10 nucleotides match TRBD2. Germline V gene lookup returns CDR1 SEHNR and CDR2 FQNEAQ (reference sequence). The junction had 2 bases not matched to a gene; V was cut back by 3 bases and J by 4 bases. The CDR3 totals 15 residues. The CDR3 bases are TGTGCCAGCAGCTTTTGGACTAGCGGCACCGGGGAGCTGTTTTTT. This sequence encodes CASSFWTSGTGELFF.

The chain's CDR3 is CASSATTRYEQYF. In DNA, the CDR3 is TGTGCCAGCAGTGCAACGACACGCTACGAGCAGTACTTC. The rearrangement uses TRBV6-1 and TRBJ2-7, with D unresolved. CDR1 MNHNS and CDR2 SASEGT come from the germline V gene. This CDR3 comprises 13 residues. Trimming shortened V by 4 bases and J by 3 bases, and 10 bases separated the two germline ends.

The chain uses TRBV29-1 and TRBJ2-7; no reliable D call. Germline assignment: CDR1 SQVTM and CDR2 ANQGSEA. The germline V and J ends were trimmed by 1 base and 2 bases, with 9 bases remaining between them. This CDR3 comprises 13 residues. The CDR3 DNA reads as TGCAGCGTTGAAGCGGAGTTTACCTACGAGCAGTACTTC. Residues: CSVEAEFTYEQYF.

The chain combines TRBV24-1 with TRBJ2-7; D might be TRBD1 (5 bases). The CDR3 consists of 16 residues. Trimming took 4 bases from V and 5 from J, leaving 20 bases between them. Looked up from germline, CDR1 is KGHDR and CDR2 is SFDVKD. In DNA form, the CDR3 reads TGTGCCACCAGTGACAACCGGGCCAAGGGGAACGACGAGCAGTACTTC. The encoded protein is CATSDNRAKGNDEQYF.

The chain links TRBV6-5 to TRBJ1-6; 7 nucleotides match TRBD1. Per the germline V gene, CDR1 is MNHEY and CDR2 is SVGAGI. The V gene end was trimmed by 6 bases and the J gene end by 9 bases; junction bases not matched to a gene: 11. This CDR3 has 15 residues. For the CDR3, the DNA is TGTGCCAGCAGACTAACGTTCAGGGGGGCTTCACCCCTCCACTTT. Encoded protein: CASRLTFRGASPLHF.

V and J are TRBV6-5 and TRBJ2-7, with a possible D match to TRBD2 (7 bases). V lost 2 bases to trimming and J lost 3 bases, with 14 bases between them. There are 15 residues in the CDR3. CDR1 MNHEY and CDR2 SVGAGI come from the germline V gene. The CDR3 region has the DNA TGTGCCAGCAGTTACAGGGGGGGGAGCGGCTACGAGCAGTACTTC. Residues: CASSYRGGSGYEQYF.

The rearrangement links TRBV7-3 to TRBJ2-1; D not certain. The CDR3 spans 14 residues. V shed 1 base and J shed 5 bases, with 9 bases lying between them. From germline, CDR1 is SGHTA and CDR2 FQGTGA. CDR3: CASSLIPQNNEQFF. DNA for the CDR3: TGTGCCAGCAGCTTAATTCCGCAGAACAATGAGCAGTTCTTC.

The chain couples TRBV19 to TRBJ1-5, with D uncertain. The CDR3 extends over 14 amino acids. Germline CDR1 LNHDA, CDR2 SQIVND (reference sequence). Between the trimmed V and J ends, which lost 5 bases and 1 base, there was a span of 9 bases. CDR3 residues: CASSGRVSNQPQHF. In DNA, the CDR3 is TGTGCCAGTAGTGGGAGGGTCAGCAATCAGCCCCAGCATTTT.

The rearrangement uses TRBV6-5 and TRBJ2-5; TRBD1 is a possible D gene (5 bases). This CDR3 contains 15 residues. Germline V gene sequence: CDR1 MNHEY, CDR2 SVGAGI. V lost 1 base, J lost 1 base, and 10 bases lay in between. This CDR3 reads CASSYWSTAQETQYF. Here the CDR3 DNA reads TGTGCCAGCAGTTACTGGTCGACAGCCCAAGAGACCCAGTACTTC.

J is TRBJ2-7 and V is TRBV9, with 9 nucleotides matching TRBD2. With V trimmed by 1 base and J by 4 bases, 9 bases remained unmatched. Germline loops: CDR1 SGDLS, CDR2 YYNGEE. The CDR3 runs to 16 residues. CDR3 nucleotide sequence: TGTGCCAGCAGCGTAAGTTCGCGGGAGGGGCTGTACGAGCAGTACTTC. Protein: CASSVSSREGLYEQYF.

This sequence joins TRBV28 and TRBJ1-2; 7 bases fit TRBD1. The CDR3 totals 15 residues. V was clipped by 6 bases and J by 4 bases; unmatched bases: 11. Germline V gene lookup returns CDR1 MDHEN and CDR2 SYDVKM. CDR3 amino acids: CASSLMTGTGYGYTF. CDR3 DNA sequence: TGTGCCAGCAGCCTGATGACAGGGACGGGCTATGGCTACACCTTC.